The 9 T cell receptor beta chains below were found in one sample sequenced in a study of T cell responses to AZD1222 COVID-19 vaccine. Some clones are missing from TCRdb's copy, which holds only in-frame ones; the method was immunoSEQ multiplex PCR. The table lists fewer than 200,000 clones, 92% of them singletons. This sample comprised peripheral blood, obtained on day 0 of AZD1222 vaccination. The receptor set was obtained from an adult in good health.

In its sample, this clone was seen once. The rearrangement uses TRBV10-2 and TRBJ1-4; D remains unclear. The CDR3 loop spans 15 amino acids. The V gene lost 8 bases and the J gene lost 7 bases, with 20 bases spanning the gap. Germline loops: CDR1 WSHSY, CDR2 SAAADI. CDR3 loop: CASGSSNSRGEKLFF. The CDR3 DNA reads as TGCGCCAGCGGTAGTTCGAACTCACGGGGTGAAAAACTGTTTTTT.

The chain links TRBV4-1 to TRBJ1-6; D is ambiguous. Germline V CDR1 and CDR2: MGHRA, YSYEKL. CDR3 length equals 15 residues. V dropped 0 bases and J dropped 5 bases, with 8 bases sitting between them. This CDR3 is CASSQDWQNNSPLHF. Here the CDR3 DNA reads TGCGCCAGCAGCCAAGACTGGCAAAATAATTCACCCCTCCACTTT.

The chain joins TRBV9 to TRBJ2-5; 13 bases agree with TRBD2. J lost 0 bases, V lost 3 bases, and 2 bases had no gene match. Germline CDR1 is SGDLS and CDR2 is YYNGEE. This CDR3 is built from 16 residues. CDR3 region: CASSELAGGYQETQYF. The CDR3 DNA is TGTGCCAGCAGCGAACTAGCGGGGGGGTACCAAGAGACCCAGTACTTC.

V gene TRBV6-5 combines with J gene TRBJ1-6; 7 positions agree with TRBD1. The ends lost 6 bases at V and 15 bases at J; junction bases unmatched: 14. The V gene's germline CDR1 is MNHEY and CDR2 SVGAGI. The CDR3 covers 14 residues. For the CDR3, the DNA is TGTGCCAGCAGGCCCGGGACAGAACGGGTCTACCTCCACTTT. Protein: CASRPGTERVYLHF.

The chain uses TRBV10-3 and TRBJ1-4; no reliable D call. This CDR3 contains 14 residues. Per the germline V gene, CDR1 is ENHRY and CDR2 is SYGVKD. Trimming pared 4 bases from V and 4 bases from J, leaving 10 bases between. CDR3 sequence: CAISGENHNEKLFF. The CDR3, as DNA: TGTGCCATCAGTGGGGAGAACCATAATGAAAAACTGTTTTTT.

The chain carries TRBV10-3 and TRBJ2-7; possibly TRBD2 for D (6 bases). Germline CDR1 and CDR2: ENHRY and SYGVKD. The CDR3 runs to 15 residues. V lost 8 bases and J 4 bases, leaving 21 bases between the germline ends. Written as DNA, the CDR3 is TGTGCCATCTTAACTAGACTAGGATGTAGATACGAGCAGTACGTC. This codes for CAILTRLGCRYEQYV.

This clone turned up a few times. In DNA form, the CDR3 reads TGCGCCAGCAGCTTGGAGGCTAGCGGAAATTACAATGAGCAGTTCTTC. Translating it yields CASSLEASGNYNEQFF. The V and J genes are TRBV5-1 and TRBJ2-1, with 7 bases matching TRBD2. Germline loops: CDR1 SGHRS, CDR2 YFSETQ. This CDR3 has 16 amino acids. V lost 0 bases to trimming and J lost 4 bases; unmatched junction nucleotides: 7. Using reference TRBV5-1 and TRBJ2-1 for the parts outside the CDR3, the full variable domain is KAGVTQTPRYLIKTRGQQVTLSCSPISGHRSVSWYQQTPGQGLQFLFEYFSETQRNKGNFPGRFSGRQFSNSRSEMNVSTLELGDSALYLCASSLEASGNYNEQFFGPGTRLTVL.

V is TRBV10-3 and J is TRBJ1-4; tentatively, D is TRBD1 (5 bases). Per germline, CDR1 ENHRY and CDR2 SYGVKD. The germline V and J ends were trimmed by 0 bases and 7 bases, with 12 bases remaining between them. CDR3 length: 15 residues. For the CDR3, the DNA is TGTGCCATCAGTGAGTCGACCGGGGCTGGTGAAAAACTGTTTTTT. Protein product: CAISESTGAGEKLFF.

The chain links TRBV19 to TRBJ2-7; D remains unclear. Trimming stripped 8 bases from V and 0 bases from J, with 11 bases between. Germline CDR1 LNHDA, CDR2 SQIVND (reference sequence). The CDR3 loop spans 13 amino acids. Here the CDR3 reads CASRSQDSYEQYF. The CDR3 DNA sequence: TGTGCCAGTCGTTCCCAGGACTCCTACGAGCAGTACTTC.